The 18 T cell receptor beta chains listed next were all sequenced from one sample in a study of T cells in localized non-small cell lung cancer. The protocol was immunoSEQ multiplex PCR, while the TCRdb copy is restricted to in-frame clones and leaves out a portion. The sample carries 2,000 to 3,000 clones, 20% to 30% recorded once. This sample comprised lung tumor tissue, obtained before any cancer treatment. These TCRs come from a male donor aged 60 or over with stage I lung adenocarcinoma.

The V call is TRBV7-6, the J call TRBJ2-5; TRBD2 is a possible D gene (6 bases). The V gene lost 3 bases and the J gene lost 7 bases, with 21 bases spanning the gap. Germline lookup yields CDR1 SGHVS and CDR2 FNYEAQ. This CDR3 spans 16 amino acids. The CDR3 nucleotides read TGTGCCAGCAGCTTTGAATCAGGGACTCCCCTCCGGACCCAGTACTTC. It translates to CASSFESGTPLRTQYF.

This clone was recorded a few times. The chain links TRBV6-8 to TRBJ1-1; 7 bases match TRBD1. Per the germline V gene, CDR1 is MNHGY and CDR2 is SAAAGT. CDR3 length: 15 amino acids. V shed 0 bases and J 5 bases; nucleotides not matched to a gene: 6. The CDR3 nucleotides read TGTGCCAGCAGTTACTCGGCCAGGGGGGATACTGAAGCTTTCTTT. Protein sequence: CASSYSARGDTEAFF.

V usage is TRBV14 and J usage is TRBJ2-7; no clear D gene. Germline CDR1 and CDR2: SGHDN and FVKESK. The length of the CDR3 is 13 residues. Trimming removed 4 bases at V and 3 bases at J, with 10 bases between. CDR3 in DNA: TGTGCCAGCAGCCGCCTGGTGGGCTACGAGCAGTACTTC. Translation gives CASSRLVGYEQYF.

V and J are TRBV6-8 and TRBJ2-2; no reliable D call. Germline CDR1 MNHGY, CDR2 SAAAGT. CDR3 length: 19 amino acids. V was pared by 4 bases and J by 0 bases, with 21 bases between. The DNA for the CDR3 is TGTGCCAGCAGTTTAAGAGTAAGGTCCGCCGTTACGAACACCGGGGAGCTGTTTTTT. As protein: CASSLRVRSAVTNTGELFF.

This rearrangement joins TRBV30 to TRBJ1-1, with D possibly matching TRBD1 (5 bases). Trimming cost V 8 bases and J 0 bases, with 13 bases left between them. This CDR3 spans 13 amino acids. Germline V gene data show CDR1 as GTSNPN and CDR2 as SVGIG (reference sequence). Written as DNA, the CDR3 is TGTGCCCTCGACCGGGGGATGAACACTGAAGCTTTCTTT. Residues: CALDRGMNTEAFF.

The V gene is TRBV18, the J gene TRBJ2-3; 12 positions match TRBD2. J was trimmed by 6 bases and V by 3 bases; bases with no gene match: 7. The CDR3 has 16 residues. Germline V lookup: CDR1 KGHSH, CDR2 LQKENI. This CDR3 is CASSPRTSGEGDTQYF. The CDR3 DNA reads as TGTGCCAGCTCACCGAGGACTAGCGGGGAGGGGGATACGCAGTATTTT.

The genes are TRBV11-3 and TRBJ2-7; no clear D. CDR1 SGHNT and CDR2 YENEEA come from the germline V gene. V shed 5 bases and J shed 9 bases, with 23 bases lying between them. The CDR3 has 15 residues. CDR3 protein: CASSKTPGPAVGQYF. Here the CDR3 DNA reads TGTGCCAGCAGCAAAACTCCCGGGCCGGCAGTGGGGCAGTACTTC.

The chain links TRBV5-1 to TRBJ1-1; 8 bases are a match to TRBD1. The CDR3 has 16 residues. The V and J ends lost 4 bases and 1 base, in that order; junction bases with no gene match: 9. Germline-derived CDR1 and CDR2 are SGHRS and YFSETQ. The CDR3 bases are TGCGCCAGCAGCGCCTCCAGGGGGCAGGGGAACACTGAAGCTTTCTTT. This encodes CASSASRGQGNTEAFF. Combining the CDR3 with reference TRBV5-1 and TRBJ1-1 gives the whole variable domain KAGVTQTPRYLIKTRGQQVTLSCSPISGHRSVSWYQQTPGQGLQFLFEYFSETQRNKGNFPGRFSGRQFSNSRSEMNVSTLELGDSALYLCASSASRGQGNTEAFFGQGTRLTVV.

The genes are TRBV30 and TRBJ2-3; 8 nucleotides match TRBD2. The CDR3 has 15 amino acids. Germline V gene sequence: CDR1 GTSNPN, CDR2 SVGIG (reference sequence). The ends lost 4 bases at V and 5 bases at J; junction bases unmatched: 11. CDR3 sequence: CAWTVPGGPGDTQYF. The CDR3 nucleotides read TGTGCCTGGACCGTTCCGGGGGGGCCAGGAGATACGCAGTATTTT.

V is TRBV19 and J is TRBJ1-5; 10 bases line up with TRBD1. The CDR3 length is 17 residues. Germline V gene sequence: CDR1 LNHDA, CDR2 SQIVND (reference sequence). Losses at the gene ends were 10 bases for V and 0 bases for J; bases not matched to a gene: 12. In DNA, the CDR3 is TGTGCCACCGCATTAGGGGGGACAGGGGCTAGCAATCAGCCCCAGCATTTT. This translates into CATALGGTGASNQPQHF.

CDR3 nucleotide sequence: TGCGCCAGCAGCGCCGGGGGAACCTCAACTAATGAAAAACTGTTTTTT. It specifies CASSAGGTSTNEKLFF. The chain couples TRBV5-1 to TRBJ1-4, with TRBD1 as a possible D gene (5 bases). V was pared by 4 bases and J by 0 bases, with 13 bases between. Germline V gene lookup returns CDR1 SGHRS and CDR2 YFSETQ. The CDR3 sequence is 16 residues long.

The gene calls are TRBV5-1 and TRBJ2-7; D remains unclear. The CDR3 loop spans 15 amino acids. Trimming removed 1 base at V and 0 bases at J, with 11 bases between. Per germline, CDR1 SGHRS and CDR2 YFSETQ. The CDR3 protein is CASSLWTGSSYEQYF. CDR3 nucleotides: TGCGCCAGCAGCTTGTGGACCGGCAGCTCCTACGAGCAGTACTTC. Supplemented by reference TRBV5-1 and TRBJ2-7, the full variable domain reads KAGVTQTPRYLIKTRGQQVTLSCSPISGHRSVSWYQQTPGQGLQFLFEYFSETQRNKGNFPGRFSGRQFSNSRSEMNVSTLELGDSALYLCASSLWTGSSYEQYFGPGTRLTVT.

Only a few counts were recorded for this clone. The J gene is TRBJ2-7, the V gene TRBV7-8, with TRBD1 as a possible D gene (5 bases). Germline CDR1 reads SGHVS; CDR2 reads FQNEAQ. V was cut by 3 bases and J by 2 bases, with 11 bases left in between. The CDR3 length is 14 residues. CDR3 residues: CASSLGDRPYEQYF. CDR3 sequence (DNA): TGTGCCAGCAGCTTGGGTGACAGACCCTACGAGCAGTACTTC.

The table lists this clone with a few counts. The chain joins TRBV9 to TRBJ2-3; 11 bases line up with TRBD2. Trimming cost V 9 bases and J 3 bases; bases outside gene matches: 30. The CDR3 is 22 amino acids. Per the germline V gene, CDR1 is SGDLS and CDR2 is YYNGEE. In nucleotides, the CDR3 is TGTGCCACCCGAATTCTAGCGGGGGGCCCCTCTTTGCGGGCCCTTAGAACAGATACGCAGTATTTT. This gives the protein CATRILAGGPSLRALRTDTQYF.

The V call is TRBV29-1, the J call TRBJ2-3; 7 positions agree with TRBD1. The trim removed 8 bases at V and 2 bases at J, leaving 7 bases unmatched. The CDR3 is made up of 13 amino acids. Germline lookup yields CDR1 SQVTM and CDR2 ANQGSEA. The CDR3 nucleotides read TGCAGCTTGCAAGGGGGCCCCACAGATACGCAGTATTTT. Translating it yields CSLQGGPTDTQYF.

This clone came up a few times. CDR3 region: CASSLGGKGDSPLHF. Written as DNA, the CDR3 is TGTGCCAGCAGTTTAGGAGGGAAAGGCGATTCACCCCTCCACTTT. The chain is built from TRBV28 and TRBJ1-6; D gene unclear. Between the trimmed V and J ends, which lost 2 bases and 8 bases, there was a span of 13 bases. Germline V gives CDR1 MDHEN, CDR2 SYDVKM. The CDR3 is 15 amino acids.

The V gene is TRBV19, the J gene TRBJ2-2; D gene uncertain. Germline V gene sequence: CDR1 LNHDA, CDR2 SQIVND (reference sequence). CDR3 length: 14 amino acids. V lost 4 bases and J 4 bases, leaving 10 bases between the germline ends. CDR3 sequence (DNA): TGTGCCAGTAGTAGGGCACCCACCACCGGGGAGCTGTTTTTT. This sequence encodes CASSRAPTTGELFF. The full variable domain, rest sourced from reference TRBV19 and TRBJ2-2, is DGGITQSPKYLFRKEGQNVTLSCEQNLNHDAMYWYRQDPGQGLRLIYYSQIVNDFQKGDIAEGYSVSREKKESFPLTVTSAQKNPTAFYLCASSRAPTTGELFFGEGSRLTVL.

This clone was detected a few times. The gene calls are TRBV18 and TRBJ1-1, with D perhaps matching TRBD1 (5 bases). In germline, CDR1 is KGHSH, CDR2 LQKENI. The CDR3 runs to 14 residues. V lost 5 bases and J lost 5, with 15 bases in between. For the CDR3, the DNA is TGTGCCAGCTCATCGACAGTACGGGAGACTGAAGCTTTCTTT. Amino acids: CASSSTVRETEAFF.